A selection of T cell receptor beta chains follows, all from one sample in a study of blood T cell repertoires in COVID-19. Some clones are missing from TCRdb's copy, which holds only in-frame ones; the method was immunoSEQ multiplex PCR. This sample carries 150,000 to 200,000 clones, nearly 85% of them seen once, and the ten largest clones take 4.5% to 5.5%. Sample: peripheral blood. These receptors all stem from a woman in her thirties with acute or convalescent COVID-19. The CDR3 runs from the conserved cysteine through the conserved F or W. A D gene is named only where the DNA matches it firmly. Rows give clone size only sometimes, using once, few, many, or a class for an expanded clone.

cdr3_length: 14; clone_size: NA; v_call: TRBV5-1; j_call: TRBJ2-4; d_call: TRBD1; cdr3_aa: CASSPGQGRDIQYF; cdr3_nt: TGCGCCAGCAGCCCTGGACAGGGGCGAGACATTCAGTACTTC
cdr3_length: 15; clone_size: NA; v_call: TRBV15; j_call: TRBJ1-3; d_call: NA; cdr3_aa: CATSRGRPSGNTIYF; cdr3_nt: TGTGCCACCAGCAGGGGCCGTCCCTCTGGAAACACCATATATTTT
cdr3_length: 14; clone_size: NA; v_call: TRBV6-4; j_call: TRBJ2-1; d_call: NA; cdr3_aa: CASSDSTGGGEQFF; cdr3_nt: TGTGCCAGCAGTGACTCGACTGGGGGCGGTGAGCAGTTCTTC
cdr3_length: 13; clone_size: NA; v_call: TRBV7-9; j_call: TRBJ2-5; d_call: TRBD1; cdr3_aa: CASSWTGQETQYF; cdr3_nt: TGTGCCAGCAGCTGGACAGGACAAGAGACCCAGTACTTC
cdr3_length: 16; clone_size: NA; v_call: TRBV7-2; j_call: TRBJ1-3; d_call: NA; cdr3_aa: CASSGAPQSSGNTIYF; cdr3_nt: TGTGCCAGCAGCGGGGCCCCACAGAGCTCTGGAAACACCATATATTTT
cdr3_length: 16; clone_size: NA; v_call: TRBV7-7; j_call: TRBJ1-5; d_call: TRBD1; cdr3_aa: CASSAWDRGLQQPQHF; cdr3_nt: TGTGCCAGCAGCGCCTGGGACAGGGGGCTTCAGCAGCCCCAGCATTTT
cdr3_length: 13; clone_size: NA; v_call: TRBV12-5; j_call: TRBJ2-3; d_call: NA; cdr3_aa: CASGLVRGDTQYF; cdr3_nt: TGTGCTAGTGGTTTGGTACGAGGAGATACGCAGTATTTT
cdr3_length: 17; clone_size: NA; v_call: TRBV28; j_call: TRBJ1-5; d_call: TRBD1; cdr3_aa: CASRRPWDRRLNQPQHF; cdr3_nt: TGTGCCAGCAGACGGCCTTGGGACAGGAGACTCAATCAGCCCCAGCATTTT
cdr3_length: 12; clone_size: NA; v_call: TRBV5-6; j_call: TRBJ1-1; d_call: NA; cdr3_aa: CASSGGFAEAFF; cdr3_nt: TGTGCCAGCAGCGGGGGGTTCGCTGAAGCTTTCTTT
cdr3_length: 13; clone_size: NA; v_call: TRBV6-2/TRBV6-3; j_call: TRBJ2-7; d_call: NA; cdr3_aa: CASSLPHNYEQYF; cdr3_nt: TGTGCCAGCAGTTTGCCCCACAACTACGAGCAGTACTTC
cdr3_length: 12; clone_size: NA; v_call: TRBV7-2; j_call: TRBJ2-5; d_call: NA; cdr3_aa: CASSPPRETQYF; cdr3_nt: TGTGCCAGCAGCCCACCGAGAGAGACCCAGTACTTC
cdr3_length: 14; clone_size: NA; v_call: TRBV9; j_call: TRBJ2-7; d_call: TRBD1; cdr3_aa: CASSVAGDRPEQYF; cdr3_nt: TGTGCCAGCAGCGTAGCCGGGGACAGGCCCGAGCAGTACTTC
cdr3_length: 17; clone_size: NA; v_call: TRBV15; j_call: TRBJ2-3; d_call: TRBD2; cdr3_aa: CATSRDLRLAVVDTQYF; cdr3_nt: TGTGCCACCAGCAGAGATCTTAGACTAGCAGTCGTAGATACGCAGTATTTT
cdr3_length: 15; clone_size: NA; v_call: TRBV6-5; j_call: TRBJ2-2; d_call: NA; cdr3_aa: CASTRTFSNTGELFF; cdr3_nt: TGTGCCAGCACCCGGACATTCTCGAACACCGGGGAGCTGTTTTTT
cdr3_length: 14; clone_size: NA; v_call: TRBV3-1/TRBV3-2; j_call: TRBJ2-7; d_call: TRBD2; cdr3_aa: CASSRTSGAYEQYF; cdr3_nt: TGTGCCAGCAGCCGGACTAGCGGAGCCTACGAGCAGTACTTC
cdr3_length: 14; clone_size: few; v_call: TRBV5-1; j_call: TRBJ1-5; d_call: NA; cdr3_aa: CASSLGQGRQPQHF; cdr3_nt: TGCGCCAGCAGCTTGGGCCAGGGCCGTCAGCCCCAGCATTTT
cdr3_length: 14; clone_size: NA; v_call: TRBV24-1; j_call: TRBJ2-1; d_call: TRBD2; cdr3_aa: CATSELAGGNEQFF; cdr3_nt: TGTGCCACCAGTGAGCTAGCGGGTGGCAATGAGCAGTTCTTC
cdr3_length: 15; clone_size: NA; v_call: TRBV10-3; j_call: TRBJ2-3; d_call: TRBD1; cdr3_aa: CAISESTGLTDTQYF; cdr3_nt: TGTGCCATCAGTGAGTCGACAGGGCTCACAGATACGCAGTATTTT
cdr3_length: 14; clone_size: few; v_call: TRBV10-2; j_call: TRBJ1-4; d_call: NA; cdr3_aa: CASSSPGASEKLFF; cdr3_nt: TGCGCCAGCAGCTCGCCTGGAGCTAGTGAAAAACTGTTTTTT
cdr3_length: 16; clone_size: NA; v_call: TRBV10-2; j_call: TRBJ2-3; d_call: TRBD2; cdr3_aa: CASSGSGGGVTDTQYF; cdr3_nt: TGCGCCAGCAGTGGGTCTGGCGGGGGGGTTACAGATACGCAGTATTTT
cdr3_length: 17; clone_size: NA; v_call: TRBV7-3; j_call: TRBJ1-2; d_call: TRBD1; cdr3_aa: CASSLSPGTDGFYGYTF; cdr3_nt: TGTGCCAGCAGCTTAAGCCCGGGGACAGACGGCTTCTATGGCTACACCTTC
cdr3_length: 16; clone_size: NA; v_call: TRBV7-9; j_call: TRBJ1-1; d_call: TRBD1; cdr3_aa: CASSPGGTGGLPEAFF; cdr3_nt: TGTGCCAGCAGCCCAGGAGGGACAGGGGGCCTTCCTGAAGCTTTCTTT
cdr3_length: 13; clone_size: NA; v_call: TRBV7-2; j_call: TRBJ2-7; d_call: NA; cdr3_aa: CASRKGGRDEQYF; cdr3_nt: TGTGCCAGCCGCAAGGGGGGGCGCGACGAGCAGTACTTC
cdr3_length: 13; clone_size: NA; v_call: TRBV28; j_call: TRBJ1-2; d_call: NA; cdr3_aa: CASSRPGDYGYTF; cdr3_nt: TGTGCCAGCAGTCGACCAGGGGACTATGGCTACACCTTC
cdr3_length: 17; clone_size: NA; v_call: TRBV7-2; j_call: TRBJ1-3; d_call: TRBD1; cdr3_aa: CASSDGTGGATGNTIYF; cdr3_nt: TGTGCCAGCAGCGATGGGACAGGGGGCGCAACTGGAAACACCATATATTTT
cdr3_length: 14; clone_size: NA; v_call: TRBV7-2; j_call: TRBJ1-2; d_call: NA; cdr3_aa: CASTPPGGYGGYTF; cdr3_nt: TGTGCCAGCACTCCCCCGGGGGGGTATGGTGGCTACACCTTC
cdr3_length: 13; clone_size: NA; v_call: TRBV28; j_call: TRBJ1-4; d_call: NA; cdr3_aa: CASSPTGGEKLFF; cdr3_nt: TGTGCCAGCAGTCCCACCGGCGGTGAAAAACTGTTTTTT
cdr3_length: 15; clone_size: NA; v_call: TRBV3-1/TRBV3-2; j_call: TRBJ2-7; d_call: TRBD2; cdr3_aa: CASSQVSGRAGEQYF; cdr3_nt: TGTGCCAGCAGCCAAGTTAGCGGGAGGGCCGGGGAGCAGTACTTC
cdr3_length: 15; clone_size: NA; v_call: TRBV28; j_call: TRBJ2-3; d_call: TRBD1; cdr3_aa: CASSHDRASTDTQYF; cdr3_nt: TGTGCCAGCAGCCACGACAGGGCTAGCACAGATACGCAGTATTTT
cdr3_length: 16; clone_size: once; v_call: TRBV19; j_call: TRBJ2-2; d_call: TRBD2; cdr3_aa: CASSVMSGIGTGELFF; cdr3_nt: TGTGCCAGTAGTGTTATGAGCGGGATTGGGACCGGGGAGCTGTTTTTT
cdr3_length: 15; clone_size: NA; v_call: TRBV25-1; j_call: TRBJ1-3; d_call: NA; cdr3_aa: CASSDAGPPGNTIYF; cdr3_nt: TGTGCCAGCAGTGACGCTGGGCCCCCTGGAAACACCATATATTTT
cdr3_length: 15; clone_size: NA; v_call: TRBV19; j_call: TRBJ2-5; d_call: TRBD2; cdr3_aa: CASSIGASGQETQYF; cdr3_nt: TGTGCCAGTAGTATCGGGGCTAGCGGGCAAGAGACCCAGTACTTC
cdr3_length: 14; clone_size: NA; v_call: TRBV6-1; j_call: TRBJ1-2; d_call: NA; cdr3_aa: CASSESVGDYGYTF; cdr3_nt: TGTGCCAGCAGTGAATCCGTAGGGGACTATGGCTACACCTTC
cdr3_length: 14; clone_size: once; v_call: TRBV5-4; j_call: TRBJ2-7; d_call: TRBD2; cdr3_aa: CASRPGEGIYEQYF; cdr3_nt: TGTGCCAGCAGGCCTGGGGAGGGAATCTACGAGCAGTACTTC
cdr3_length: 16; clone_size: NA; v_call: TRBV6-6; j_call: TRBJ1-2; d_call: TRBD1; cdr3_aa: CASSRLIRDSFYGYTF; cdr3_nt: TGTGCCAGCAGTCGCTTAATCCGGGACAGCTTTTATGGCTACACCTTC
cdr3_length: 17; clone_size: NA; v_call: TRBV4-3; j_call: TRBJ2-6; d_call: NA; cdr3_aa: CASSQDASGVGANVLTF; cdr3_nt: TGCGCCAGCAGCCAAGATGCTTCGGGGGTTGGGGCCAACGTCCTGACTTTC
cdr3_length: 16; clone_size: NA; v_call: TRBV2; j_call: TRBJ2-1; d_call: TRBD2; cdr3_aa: CASSEGRGLAYNEQFF; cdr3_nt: TGTGCCAGCAGTGAAGGGCGCGGACTAGCCTACAATGAGCAGTTCTTC
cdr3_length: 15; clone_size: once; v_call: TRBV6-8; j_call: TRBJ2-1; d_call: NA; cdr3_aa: CASRCDRTLYNEQFF; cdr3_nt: TGTGCCAGCAGATGTGACAGGACCTTATACAATGAGCAGTTCTTC
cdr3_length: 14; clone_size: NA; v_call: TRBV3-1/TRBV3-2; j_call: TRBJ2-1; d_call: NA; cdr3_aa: CASSLSISNNEQFF; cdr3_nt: TGTGCCAGCAGCCTTAGTATTTCGAACAATGAGCAGTTCTTC
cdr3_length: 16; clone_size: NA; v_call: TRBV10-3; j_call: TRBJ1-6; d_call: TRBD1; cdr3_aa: CAISPRTGTGDSPLHF; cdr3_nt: TGTGCCATCAGCCCCAGAACCGGGACAGGGGACTCACCCCTCCACTTT
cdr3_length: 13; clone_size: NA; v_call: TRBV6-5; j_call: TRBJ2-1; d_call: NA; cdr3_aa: CASSYPGTQEQFF; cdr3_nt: TGTGCCAGCAGTTACCCCGGGACACAGGAGCAGTTCTTC
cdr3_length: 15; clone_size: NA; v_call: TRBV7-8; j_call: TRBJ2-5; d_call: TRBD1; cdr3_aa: CASSLAGTGRETQYF; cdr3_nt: TGTGCCAGCAGCTTGGCCGGGACAGGGAGGGAGACCCAGTACTTC
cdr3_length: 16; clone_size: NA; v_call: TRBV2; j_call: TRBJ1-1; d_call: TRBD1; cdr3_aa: CASSEPWTGPFTEAFF; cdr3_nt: TGTGCCAGCAGTGAGCCCTGGACAGGTCCATTCACTGAAGCTTTCTTT
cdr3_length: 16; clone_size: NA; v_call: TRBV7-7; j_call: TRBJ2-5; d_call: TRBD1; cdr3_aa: CASSYITDRGRETQYF; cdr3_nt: TGTGCCAGCAGTTATATCACGGACAGGGGGCGAGAGACCCAGTACTTC
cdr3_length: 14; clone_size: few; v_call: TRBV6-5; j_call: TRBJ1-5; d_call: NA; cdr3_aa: CASSRDSINQPQHF; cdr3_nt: TGTGCCAGCAGCAGAGACAGTATCAATCAGCCCCAGCATTTT
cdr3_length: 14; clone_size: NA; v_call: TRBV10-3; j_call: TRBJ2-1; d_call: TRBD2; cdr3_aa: CAIKLAGGPGEQFF; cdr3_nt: TGTGCCATCAAGCTAGCGGGGGGGCCGGGAGAGCAGTTCTTC
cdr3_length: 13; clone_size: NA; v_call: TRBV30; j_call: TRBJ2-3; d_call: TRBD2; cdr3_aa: CAGGREGVNTQYF; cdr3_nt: TGTGCCGGGGGTCGGGAGGGGGTCAATACGCAGTATTTT
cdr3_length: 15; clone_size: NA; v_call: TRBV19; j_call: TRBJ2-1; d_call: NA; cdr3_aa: CASSKLGQGLNEQFF; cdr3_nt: TGTGCCAGTAGTAAACTTGGGCAGGGCCTGAATGAGCAGTTCTTC
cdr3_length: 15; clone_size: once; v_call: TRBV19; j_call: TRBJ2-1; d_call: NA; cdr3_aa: CASSIRGGVYNEQFF; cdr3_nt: TGTGCCAGTAGTATTCGAGGGGGGGTCTACAATGAGCAGTTCTTC